This TCR beta chain is from a study of cytomegalovirus exposure and HLA in healthy donors. J gave up 8 bases and V 5 bases, and 12 bases lay outside the gene matches. Germline V CDR1 and CDR2: SGHAT, FQDESV (reference sequence). The CDR3 runs to 15 residues. This clone was seen a few times. The target antigen is unknown. A multiplex PCR was run with 60 Vbeta primers and 13 Jbeta primers. Method: immunoSEQ multiplex PCR; TCRdb's copy keeps in-frame clones and lacks some. The sample includes approximately 100,000 clones, about two thirds of them seen just once. Study results and limitations: TCR beta V- and J-gene trimming was later associated with a missense DCLRE1C variant.

This clonotype was obtained from a woman in her 70s in good health and CMV-seropositive. V and J are TRBV11-1 and TRBJ1-2, with 9 positions matching TRBD1. Sequences were obtained from PBMCs. This CDR3 is CASSTGTGGFGGYTF. The CDR3 DNA reads TGTGCCAGCAGCACCGGAACAGGGGGCTTTGGCGGCTACACCTTC.